A single sample is the source of the 16 T cell receptor beta chains below, sequenced in a study of T cell responses to AZD1222 COVID-19 vaccine. Sequencing used immunoSEQ multiplex PCR; TCRdb keeps in-frame clones, though not all of them. The data contain about 130,000 clones, just over 90% of them singletons. Source: peripheral blood, taken on day 0 of AZD1222 vaccination. Receptor source: an adult in good health.

The V call is TRBV5-1, the J call TRBJ2-5, with D unresolved. CDR1 and CDR2 from the germline V gene are SGHRS and YFSETQ. With 0 bases removed from V and 3 bases from J, the gap between germline ends came to 9 bases. This CDR3 has 14 amino acids. This chain's CDR3 is CASSLGQVEETQYF. CDR3 in DNA: TGCGCCAGCAGCTTGGGGCAGGTGGAAGAGACCCAGTACTTC.

The table lists this clone with a count of one. The chain employs TRBV6-6 and TRBJ2-7; tentatively, D is TRBD1 (5 bases). The germline gives CDR1 MNHNY, CDR2 SVGAGI (reference sequence). Trimming pared 5 bases from V and 3 bases from J, leaving 11 bases between. The CDR3 spans 13 residues. Written as DNA, the CDR3 is TGTGCCAGCAGTACCTCGACAGACTACGAGCAGTACTTC. This translates into CASSTSTDYEQYF.

The chain carries TRBV4-3 and TRBJ1-6; the D is unclear. Trimming stripped 1 base from V and 2 bases from J, with 12 bases between. The CDR3 has 17 residues. CDR1 is LGHNA and CDR2 is YSLEER in the germline V gene. The CDR3 here is CASSQAPRHPYNSPLHF. The CDR3 region has the DNA TGCGCCAGCAGCCAAGCCCCCCGCCATCCCTATAATTCACCCCTCCACTTT.

The chain recombines TRBV6-2 or TRBV6-3 with TRBJ1-1; TRBD1 might be the D (5 bases). Trimming removed 5 bases at V and 5 bases at J, with 12 bases between. This CDR3 has 13 residues. Germline assignment: CDR1 MNHEY and CDR2 SVGEGT. The CDR3 loop is CASSDQGRTEAFF. CDR3 in DNA: TGTGCCAGCAGTGACCAGGGTCGGACTGAAGCTTTCTTT.

V is TRBV30 and J is TRBJ1-2; TRBD1 agrees at 7 bases. Per the germline V gene, CDR1 is GTSNPN and CDR2 is SVGIG (reference sequence). This CDR3 spans 13 amino acids. V dropped 8 bases and J dropped 4; count of bases not matched to a gene: 10. CDR3 DNA sequence: TGTGCCGTTGCGGGGACAGCCCTCTATGGCTACACCTTC. This translates into CAVAGTALYGYTF.

The chain couples TRBV19 to TRBJ1-6, with D uncertain. Between the trimmed V and J ends, which lost 3 bases and 9 bases, there was a span of 15 bases. The CDR3 spans 15 residues. Germline V lookup: CDR1 LNHDA, CDR2 SQIVND (reference sequence). Here the CDR3 DNA reads TGTGCCAGTAGTATGGCCGGGCCCGAGGTTTCACCCCTCCACTTT. Amino acid sequence: CASSMAGPEVSPLHF. Full variable domain (missing parts from reference TRBV19 and TRBJ1-6): DGGITQSPKYLFRKEGQNVTLSCEQNLNHDAMYWYRQDPGQGLRLIYYSQIVNDFQKGDIAEGYSVSREKKESFPLTVTSAQKNPTAFYLCASSMAGPEVSPLHFGNGTRLTVT.

The rearrangement uses TRBV27 and TRBJ1-5; D possibly corresponds to TRBD1 (5 bases). Germline CDR1 MNHEY, CDR2 SMNVEV (reference sequence). V lost 4 bases to trimming and J lost 1 base, with 11 bases between them. This CDR3 has 15 residues. CDR3 sequence: CASSYDSDSNQPQHF. The CDR3 nucleotides are TGTGCCAGCAGTTACGACAGCGACAGCAATCAGCCCCAGCATTTT.

V usage is TRBV7-9 and J usage is TRBJ1-2; possibly TRBD1 for D (5 bases). Germline CDR1 is SEHNR and CDR2 is FQNEAQ (reference sequence). Trimming shortened V by 2 bases and J by 8 bases, and 12 bases separated the two germline ends. This CDR3 has 13 residues. The CDR3: CASSLNGGEGYTF. The CDR3 DNA is TGTGCCAGCAGCTTAAATGGGGGTGAAGGCTACACCTTC. Based on the CDR3 plus reference TRBV7-9 and TRBJ1-2, the full variable domain is DTGVSQNPRHKITKRGQNVTFRCDPISEHNRLYWYRQTLGQGPEFLTYFQNEAQLEKSRLLSDRFSAERPKGSFSTLEIQRTEQGDSAMYLCASSLNGGEGYTFGSGTRLTVV.

The chain has TRBV2 and TRBJ1-1; D is uncertain. The germline V gene has CDR1 SNHLY and CDR2 FYNNEI. The CDR3 is 14 amino acids. Trimming stripped 6 bases from V and 4 bases from J, with 15 bases between. CDR3 sequence reads: CASRALVATTEAFF. Written as DNA, the CDR3 is TGTGCCAGCAGGGCCTTGGTGGCTACCACTGAAGCTTTCTTT.

This clone was detected once. V usage is TRBV19 and J usage is TRBJ2-3; D is possibly TRBD2 (6 bases). CDR1 and CDR2 (germline): LNHDA, SQIVND (reference sequence). This CDR3 contains 13 residues. Trimming pared 11 bases from V and 4 bases from J, leaving 16 bases between. The CDR3 DNA reads TGTGCCGCAGGGCGGGAAGTGGCAGATACGCAGTATTTT. It specifies CAAGREVADTQYF.

This clone was seen once. This chain joins TRBV30 and TRBJ1-5; D not certain. The CDR3 length is 13 residues. Per germline, CDR1 GTSNPN and CDR2 SVGIG (reference sequence). Trimming took off 0 bases at V and 7 bases at J, with 10 bases between the two ends. The CDR3 DNA sequence: TGTGCCTGGAGTGTAAACGGGAAACAGCCCCAGCATTTT. This translates into CAWSVNGKQPQHF.

V and J are TRBV7-8 and TRBJ2-5, with D possibly being TRBD2 (5 bases). The CDR3 covers 14 residues. From germline, CDR1 is SGHVS and CDR2 FQNEAQ. V lost 5 bases to trimming and J lost 1 base, with 11 bases between them. The CDR3 sequence is CASSPNRGQETQYF. DNA for the CDR3: TGTGCCAGCAGCCCGAACCGGGGCCAAGAGACCCAGTACTTC.

The V and J genes are TRBV7-2 and TRBJ2-7; 10 positions agree with TRBD1. Per germline, CDR1 SGHTA and CDR2 FQGNSA. The CDR3 is 13 amino acids. Losses at the gene ends were 4 bases for V and 9 bases for J; bases not matched to a gene: 6. The CDR3 DNA sequence: TGTGCCAGCAGCTCCTCCGGGACAGGGGTGCAGTACTTC. It translates to CASSSSGTGVQYF.

The chain has TRBV19 and TRBJ1-5, with TRBD1 as a possible D gene (6 bases). The V and J ends lost 4 bases and 7 bases respectively, with 23 bases between them. The CDR3 length is 17 residues. CDR1 and CDR2 (germline): LNHDA, SQIVND (reference sequence). CDR3 sequence reads: CASSNNDRRGGRQPQHF. The CDR3, as DNA: TGTGCCAGTAGTAATAATGACAGGAGGGGCGGGAGGCAGCCCCAGCATTTT.

The CDR3 nucleotides are TGTGCCAGCAGCTTTTCACTCTCTGGAAACACCATATATTTT. This sequence encodes CASSFSLSGNTIYF. The chain joins TRBV7-9 to TRBJ1-3; unclear D gene. Germline CDR1 and CDR2: SEHNR and FQNEAQ (reference sequence). This CDR3 is built from 14 residues. The ends were cut back, 3 bases at V and 0 bases at J, with 6 bases in the middle.

The V gene is TRBV5-1, the J gene TRBJ2-1, with 7 bases identical to TRBD1. The CDR3 runs to 14 residues. V shed 4 bases, J shed 9 bases, and the junction held 10 bases outside the gene matches. The germline gives CDR1 SGHRS, CDR2 YFSETQ. The CDR3, as DNA: TGCGCCAGCAGCATCGACCCGACAGGGAGTGAGCAGTTCTTC. This codes for CASSIDPTGSEQFF. Filled out from reference TRBV5-1 and TRBJ2-1, the complete variable domain reads KAGVTQTPRYLIKTRGQQVTLSCSPISGHRSVSWYQQTPGQGLQFLFEYFSETQRNKGNFPGRFSGRQFSNSRSEMNVSTLELGDSALYLCASSIDPTGSEQFFGPGTRLTVL.